This entry is about one T cell receptor (beta chain). The source of the sample is a study of blood T cell repertoires in COVID-19. Using immunoSEQ multiplex PCR, the repertoire was profiled, and TCRdb retains in-frame clones only, with some absent. The table lists 200,000 or so clones, over 80% of them singletons, with about 5% in the top ten. Germline values: CDR1 SGDLS, CDR2 YYNGEE. This CDR3 comprises 14 residues. V shed 1 base and J 6 bases; nucleotides not matched to a gene: 4. The material sequenced was peripheral blood. The receptor's source is a young woman with acute or convalescent COVID-19. The chain employs TRBV9 and TRBJ1-2; 9 nucleotides line up with TRBD1. The CDR3 region has the DNA TGTGCCAGCAGCGTACAGGGGGACAGGGATGGCTACACCTTC. Translated: CASSVQGDRDGYTF.